This T cell receptor (beta chain) was captured in a study of T cell responses to AZD1222 COVID-19 vaccine. Clones were sequenced by immunoSEQ multiplex PCR, and TCRdb holds only the in-frame ones, with some missing. This table holds 150,000 or so clones, 86% found once. In regard to this clone: The antigen remains undetermined.

CDR3 size: 16 residues. V lost 4 bases, J lost 7 bases, and 10 bases stayed unmatched. Germline CDR1 reads MNHNS; CDR2 reads SASEGT. Study-level points and caveats: Increases in Spike-specific TCR breadth and depth were seen after two AZD1222 doses. Reportedly, nearly half the spike-specific TCRs target unmutated variant regions. Just 5 or 6 AZD1222 recipients tested seropositive at baseline.

V and J are TRBV6-1 and TRBJ2-2, with 9 positions matching TRBD2. This material consisted of peripheral blood, taken on day 0 of MenACWY control vaccination. This TCR derives from an adult in good health. DNA for the CDR3: TGTGCCAGCAGTGCCGGAATAGCGGGGGCGGGCGGGGAGCTGTTTTTT. Translated, it gives CASSAGIAGAGGELFF.